At least ten counts were recorded for the clone carrying this T cell receptor (beta chain). Its antigen is undetermined. The data were obtained in a study of T cell repertoires in cytomegalovirus infection. Study information: Matching HLA type and CMV infection were both indicated by public TCR beta signatures.

The CDR3 length is 15 residues. Per the germline V gene, CDR1 is ENHRY and CDR2 is SYGVKD. V dropped 3 bases and J dropped 1; count of bases not matched to a gene: 3. One entry per CDR3 protein results from TCRdb running MiXCR on the reads. The sample includes about 890,000 distinct CDR3 sequences, roughly a third seen only once; the top ten take around an eighth. The chain combines TRBV10-3 with TRBJ2-7; the match to TRBD2 covers 10 bases. The source of this sequence is a human donor in good health (CMV status not recorded). Some clones in this sample may be carry-over from other donors' samples. This sample comprised cultured CD8+ T cells from PBMCs, obtained from culture after CMV antigen stimulation. CDR3 DNA: TGTGCCATCAGTGAAGTAGCGGGGGGATCCTACGAGCAGTACGTC. This gives the protein CAISEVAGGSYEQYV.